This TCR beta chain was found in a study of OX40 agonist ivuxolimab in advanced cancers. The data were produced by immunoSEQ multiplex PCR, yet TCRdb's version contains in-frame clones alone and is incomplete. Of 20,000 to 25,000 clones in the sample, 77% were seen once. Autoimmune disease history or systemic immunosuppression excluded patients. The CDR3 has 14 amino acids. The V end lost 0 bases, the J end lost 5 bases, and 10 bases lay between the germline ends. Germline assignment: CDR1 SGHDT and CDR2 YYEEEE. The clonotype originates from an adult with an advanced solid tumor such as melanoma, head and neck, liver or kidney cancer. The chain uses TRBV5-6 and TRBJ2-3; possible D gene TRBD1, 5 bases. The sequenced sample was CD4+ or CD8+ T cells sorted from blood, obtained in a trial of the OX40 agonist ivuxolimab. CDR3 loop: CASSLGGGGDTQYF. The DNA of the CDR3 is TGTGCCAGCAGCTTGGGGGGCGGCGGAGATACGCAGTATTTT.